These 25 T cell receptor beta chains were sequenced from one sample in a study of T cells in Graves' hyperthyroidism and ophthalmopathy. Amplified TCR beta CDR3 regions came from RNA transcripts. First-round RT-PCR targeting the TCR CDR3 was performed with the HTBI primer set. Using its own MiXCR run on the multiplex PCR reads, TCRdb lists one record per CDR3 protein. This sample has about 500,000 distinct CDR3 sequences, with under 20% found just once. Source material: blood. These TCRs come from a woman younger than 35 with Graves' ophthalmopathy.

This clonotype was found many times. The rearrangement joins TRBV7-3 to TRBJ2-1, with D perhaps being TRBD1 or TRBD2 (5 bases each). This CDR3 has 13 amino acids. The germline gives CDR1 SGHTA, CDR2 FQGTGA. V was pared by 5 bases and J by 6 bases, with 11 bases between. The CDR3: CASSQGTTNEQFF. The CDR3 DNA reads as TGTGCCAGCAGCCAAGGGACCACCAATGAGCAGTTCTTC.

This clonotype was counted ten times or more. The chain is built from TRBV7-9 and TRBJ1-1; 8 bases align to TRBD1. The V gene end was trimmed by 11 bases and the J gene end by 3 bases; junction bases not matched to a gene: 8. Germline CDR1 SEHNR, CDR2 FQNEAQ (reference sequence). The CDR3 contains 13 residues. The CDR3 is CAGKGGQDTEAFF. CDR3 DNA sequence: TGTGCCGGGAAGGGGGGACAGGACACTGAAGCTTTCTTT.

A note on this clonotype: A read error may be the cause here, since a much bigger clone is one base away. V is TRBV27 and J is TRBJ1-4; 7 nucleotides line up with TRBD1. The CDR3 sequence is 15 residues long. V shed 4 bases, J shed 2 bases, and the junction held 4 bases outside the gene matches. CDR1 MNHEY and CDR2 SMNVEV come from the germline V gene (reference sequence). CDR3 in amino acids: CASSSQTGTNEKLFF. The CDR3 coding sequence is TGTGCCAGCAGTTCCCAGACAGGGACTAATGAAAAACTGTTTTTT.

This clonotype was recorded a few times. The chain recombines TRBV2 with TRBJ1-2; D call uncertain. Trimming left V 8 bases short and J 8 bases short, with 12 bases between. The CDR3 consists of 11 residues. Germline lookup yields CDR1 SNHLY and CDR2 FYNNEI. The CDR3: CASSQFYGYTF. The DNA of the CDR3 is TGTGCCAGCTCACAGTTCTACGGCTACACCTTC.

This clonotype has only a few counts. The chain couples TRBV20-1 to TRBJ2-7; 10 positions match TRBD1. The CDR3 is 20 residues long. CDR1 and CDR2 (germline): DFQATT, SNEGSKA (reference sequence). V gave up 3 bases and J gave up 0 bases; unmatched junction bases: 20. CDR3: CSASPPPGTGAMVISYEQYF. The DNA for the CDR3 is TGCAGTGCTAGTCCCCCCCCGGGGACAGGGGCTATGGTTATCTCCTACGAGCAGTACTTC.

The table lists this clonotype with many counts. The rearrangement joins TRBV10-3 to TRBJ1-1, with a weak D call TRBD1 (5 bases). V lost 3 bases and J 1 base, leaving 15 bases between the germline ends. CDR1 is ENHRY and CDR2 is SYGVKD in the germline V gene. The CDR3 has 16 residues. This CDR3 reads CAISEKGRLANTEAFF. CDR3 bases: TGTGCCATCAGTGAAAAGGGGAGGTTGGCGAACACTGAAGCTTTCTTT.

This clonotype has a count of ten or more. This chain connects TRBV7-2 to TRBJ2-3; TRBD2 is a possible D gene (6 bases). The V gene's germline CDR1 is SGHTA and CDR2 FQGNSA. Trimming cost V 2 bases and J 3 bases, with 15 bases left between them. The CDR3 is made up of 16 amino acids. CDR3 amino acids: CASSLQRLGSTDTQYF. CDR3 in DNA: TGTGCCAGCAGCTTACAGAGACTAGGAAGTACAGATACGCAGTATTTT.

This clonotype was observed a single time. This chain joins TRBV12-3 or TRBV12-4 and TRBJ2-2; 12 positions agree with TRBD1. The CDR3 is 15 residues long. V was clipped by 6 bases and J by 6 bases; unmatched bases: 5. The CDR3 reads CASRAGTGGSGELFF. For the CDR3, the DNA is TGTGCCAGCAGGGCCGGGACAGGGGGCTCCGGGGAGCTGTTTTTT.

The J gene is TRBJ2-1, the V gene TRBV12-3 or TRBV12-4; 10 bases fit TRBD2. CDR3 length: 16 amino acids. The V gene end was trimmed by 5 bases and the J gene end by 7 bases; junction bases not matched to a gene: 11. CDR3 in DNA: TGTGCCAGCAGTACATTCTCTCTAGCGGGAGTAAATGAGCAGTTCTTC. Translating gives CASSTFSLAGVNEQFF.

This clonotype was counted at least ten times. The rearrangement uses TRBV28 and TRBJ2-7; TRBD1 might be the D (5 bases). Germline values: CDR1 MDHEN, CDR2 SYDVKM. CDR3 length: 15 residues. Trimming shortened V by 5 bases and J by 4 bases, and 18 bases separated the two germline ends. Here the CDR3 reads CASSTNRLRPYEQYF. The CDR3 DNA reads TGTGCCAGCAGTACCAACAGGTTGCGGCCTTACGAGCAGTACTTC.

The chain recombines TRBV12-3 or TRBV12-4 with TRBJ2-7; D perhaps matches TRBD1 (5 bases). This CDR3 has 15 amino acids. Trimming cost V 5 bases and J 4 bases, with 18 bases left between them. The DNA for the CDR3 is TGTGCCAGCAGTGAAGCACCCACCGACAGTTACGAGCAGTACTTC. Amino acid sequence: CASSEAPTDSYEQYF.

This clonotype was seen only a few times. V is TRBV9 and J is TRBJ2-2, with 9 positions matching TRBD2. Trimming at V came to 2 bases and at J to 2 bases, leaving 1 base not matched to a gene. The CDR3 runs to 15 residues. Per germline, CDR1 SGDLS and CDR2 YYNGEE. The DNA for the CDR3 is TGTGCCAGCAGCGTGCTAGCGGGAAACACCGGGGAGCTGTTTTTT. Protein: CASSVLAGNTGELFF. Full variable domain (outside the CDR3, taken from reference TRBV9 and TRBJ2-2): DSGVTQTPKHLITATGQRVTLRCSPRSGDLSVYWYQQSLDQGLQFLIQYYNGEERAKGNILERFSAQQFPDLHSELNLSSLELGDSALYFCASSVLAGNTGELFFGEGSRLTVL.

This clonotype was seen only a few times. J is TRBJ1-6 and V is TRBV27, with 9 bases lining up with TRBD1. Trimming at V came to 2 bases and at J to 7 bases, leaving 6 bases not matched to a gene. CDR3 size: 16 residues. The V gene's germline CDR1 is MNHEY and CDR2 SMNVEV (reference sequence). The CDR3 reads CASSLIGGQGNSPLHF. Written as DNA, the CDR3 is TGTGCCAGCAGTTTAATCGGGGGACAGGGAAATTCACCCCTCCACTTT.

This clonotype was counted at least ten times. The chain links TRBV12-3 or TRBV12-4 to TRBJ2-7, with D possibly being TRBD2 (5 bases). The CDR3 spans 15 residues. V was pared by 5 bases and J by 2 bases, with 16 bases between. CDR3: CASSLGPKGAYEQYF. CDR3 DNA: TGTGCCAGCAGTCTCGGACCGAAGGGAGCCTACGAGCAGTACTTC.

This clonotype came up a few times. The rearrangement joins TRBV9 to TRBJ2-2; D uncertain. V lost 3 bases, J lost 6 bases, and 6 bases lay in between. Germline CDR1 and CDR2: SGDLS and YYNGEE. The CDR3 totals 12 residues. The CDR3 coding sequence is TGTGCCAGCAGCGGGGTCCCCGGGGAGCTGTTTTTT. This encodes CASSGVPGELFF. The full variable domain, completed using reference TRBV9 and TRBJ2-2, is DSGVTQTPKHLITATGQRVTLRCSPRSGDLSVYWYQQSLDQGLQFLIQYYNGEERAKGNILERFSAQQFPDLHSELNLSSLELGDSALYFCASSGVPGELFFGEGSRLTVL.

This clonotype was seen many times. V usage is TRBV18 and J usage is TRBJ2-5; no reliable D call. CDR1 is KGHSH and CDR2 is LQKENI in the germline V gene. The CDR3 spans 13 residues. V gave up 6 bases and J gave up 0 bases, with 8 bases separating them. The CDR3, as DNA: TGTGCCAGCTCCGACACAGACCAAGAGACCCAGTACTTC. Encoded protein: CASSDTDQETQYF.

In its sample, this clonotype was seen many times. V usage is TRBV6-1 and J usage is TRBJ1-2; D unclear. The CDR3 length is 13 residues. Trimming cost V 6 bases and J 3 bases, with 11 bases left between them. Germline V gene lookup returns CDR1 MNHNS and CDR2 SASEGT. CDR3 in amino acids: CASRENPYYGYTF. The CDR3 coding sequence is TGTGCCAGCAGGGAAAACCCGTACTATGGCTACACCTTC.

This clonotype appeared a few times. The gene calls are TRBV10-3 and TRBJ2-3, with D possibly matching TRBD2 (5 bases). Trimming shortened V by 3 bases and J by 3 bases, and 10 bases separated the two germline ends. The CDR3 runs 14 residues. Germline CDR1 ENHRY, CDR2 SYGVKD. The DNA for the CDR3 is TGTGCCATCAGTGACACTAGAATGACAGATACGCAGTATTTT. The encoded protein is CAISDTRMTDTQYF.

This clonotype has a count of ten or more. The V and J genes are TRBV11-3 and TRBJ2-5; 8 nucleotides line up with TRBD2. The CDR3 covers 17 residues. The ends lost 1 base at V and 1 base at J; junction bases unmatched: 8. Germline V gene data show CDR1 as SGHNT and CDR2 as YENEEA. CDR3 coding DNA: TGTGCCAGCAGCTTAGGGGATAGCGGGGACGCCCAAGAGACCCAGTACTTC. Its translation is CASSLGDSGDAQETQYF.

This clonotype was picked up a small number of times. The chain uses TRBV20-1 and TRBJ1-4; D perhaps matches TRBD1 (6 bases). Germline-derived CDR1 and CDR2 are DFQATT and SNEGSKA (reference sequence). This CDR3 has 14 amino acids. V was cut by 5 bases and J by 5 bases, with 15 bases left in between. The CDR3 region is CSAHPGARNEKLFF. The DNA for the CDR3 is TGCAGTGCTCACCCAGGGGCTCGGAATGAAAAACTGTTTTTT.

The chain employs TRBV19 and TRBJ2-7; 8 bases align to TRBD2. The J segment lost 2 bases and the V segment lost 5 bases, leaving 14 bases of the junction unmatched. The germline gives CDR1 LNHDA, CDR2 SQIVND (reference sequence). The CDR3 has 17 amino acids. CDR3 nucleotides: TGTGCCAGTAGTGCTGATGGACTAGCAAGTTGGACCTACGAGCAGTACTTC. Protein sequence: CASSADGLASWTYEQYF.

The chain links TRBV4-3 to TRBJ1-1, with D uncertain. The CDR3 runs 16 residues. Germline values: CDR1 LGHNA, CDR2 YSLEER. V was clipped by 0 bases and J by 0 bases, with 11 bases between them. CDR3 sequence (DNA): TGCGCCAGCAGCCAAGAAGTTAACAGCCTGAACACTGAAGCTTTCTTT. Its translation: CASSQEVNSLNTEAFF.

This clonotype was counted a few times. The V call is TRBV2, the J call TRBJ1-2; no clear D gene. CDR1 is SNHLY and CDR2 is FYNNEI in the germline V gene. The V end lost 5 bases, the J end lost 2 bases, and 15 bases lay between the germline ends. CDR3 length equals 15 residues. CDR3 coding DNA: TGTGCCAGCAGTTACCACCCCAGACAAAACTATGGCTACACCTTC. It is translated as CASSYHPRQNYGYTF. The entire variable domain, with the rest obtained from reference TRBV2 and TRBJ1-2, is as follows: EPEVTQTPSHQVTQMGQEVILRCVPISNHLYFYWYRQILGQKVEFLVSFYNNEISEKSEIFDDQFSVERPDGSNFTLKIRSTKLEDSAMYFCASSYHPRQNYGYTFGSGTRLTVV.

In its sample, this clonotype was seen a few times. This chain uses TRBV3-1 with TRBJ1-2; 7 nucleotides match TRBD1. This CDR3 contains 13 residues. Per the germline V gene, CDR1 is LGHDT and CDR2 is YNNKEL (reference sequence). V gave up 6 bases and J gave up 3 bases; unmatched junction bases: 4. This CDR3 is CASRDRDYYGYTF. The CDR3 DNA sequence: TGTGCCAGCAGAGACAGGGACTACTATGGCTACACCTTC.

This clonotype was counted many times. The chain employs TRBV2 and TRBJ1-5; the D is unclear. V gave up 1 base and J gave up 2 bases, with 6 bases separating them. This CDR3 has 14 amino acids. The germline V gene has CDR1 SNHLY and CDR2 FYNNEI. The CDR3, as DNA: TGTGCCAGCAGTGAAGGTGGGCGCAATCAGCCCCAGCATTTT. Translated: CASSEGGRNQPQHF.